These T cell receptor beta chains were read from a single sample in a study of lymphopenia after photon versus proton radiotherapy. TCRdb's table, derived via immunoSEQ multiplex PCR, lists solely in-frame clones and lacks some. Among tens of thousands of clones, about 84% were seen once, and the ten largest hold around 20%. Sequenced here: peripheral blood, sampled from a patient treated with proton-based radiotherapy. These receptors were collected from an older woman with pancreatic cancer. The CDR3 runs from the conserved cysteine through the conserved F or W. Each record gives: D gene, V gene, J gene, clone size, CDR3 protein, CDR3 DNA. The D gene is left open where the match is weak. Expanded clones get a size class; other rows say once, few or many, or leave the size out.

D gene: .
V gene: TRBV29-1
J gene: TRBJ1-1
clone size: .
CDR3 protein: CSVAFGGYTEAFF
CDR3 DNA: TGCAGCGTTGCCTTTGGGGGGTACACTGAAGCTTTCTTT

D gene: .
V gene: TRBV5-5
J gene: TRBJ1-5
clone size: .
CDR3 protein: CASSLAPRQPQHF
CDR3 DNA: TGTGCCAGCAGCTTGGCTCCTCGTCAGCCCCAGCATTTT

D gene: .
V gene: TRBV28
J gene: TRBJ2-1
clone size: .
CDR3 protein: CASIPASPSYNEQFF
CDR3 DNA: TGTGCCAGCATCCCGGCTAGCCCCTCCTACAATGAGCAGTTCTTC

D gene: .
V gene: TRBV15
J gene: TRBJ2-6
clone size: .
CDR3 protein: CATSREAGTTTGANVLTF
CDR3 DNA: TGTGCCACCAGCAGGGAAGCCGGGACAACGACTGGGGCCAACGTCCTGACTTTC

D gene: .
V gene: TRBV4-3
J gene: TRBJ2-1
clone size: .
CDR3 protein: CASSQGLSNEQFF
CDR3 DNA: TGCGCCAGCAGCCAAGGCCTCTCCAATGAGCAGTTCTTC

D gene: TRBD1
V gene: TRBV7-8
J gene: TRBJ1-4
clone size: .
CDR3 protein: CASGETGTGNEKLFF
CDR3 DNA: TGTGCCAGCGGAGAAACCGGGACAGGGAATGAAAAACTGTTTTTT

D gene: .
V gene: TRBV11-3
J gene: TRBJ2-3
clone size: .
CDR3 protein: CASSFVTTDTQYF
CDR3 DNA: TGTGCCAGCAGCTTCGTAACCACAGATACGCAGTATTTT

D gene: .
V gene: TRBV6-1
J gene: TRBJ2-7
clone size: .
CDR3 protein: CASTWAVPSYEQYF
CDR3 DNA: TGTGCCAGCACCTGGGCAGTCCCCTCCTACGAGCAGTACTTC

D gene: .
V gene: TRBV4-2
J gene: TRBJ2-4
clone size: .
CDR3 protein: CASSQEIARNIQYF
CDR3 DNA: TGTGCCAGCAGCCAAGAAATAGCGCGGAACATTCAGTACTTC

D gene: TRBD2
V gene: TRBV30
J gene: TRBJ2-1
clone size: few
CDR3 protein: CACPKLAGGPNEQFF
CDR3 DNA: TGTGCCTGCCCCAAACTAGCGGGAGGGCCAAATGAGCAGTTCTTC

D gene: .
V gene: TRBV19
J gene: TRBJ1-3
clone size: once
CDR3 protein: CASNRGSGNTIYF
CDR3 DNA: TGTGCCAGTAACCGGGGATCTGGAAACACCATATATTTT

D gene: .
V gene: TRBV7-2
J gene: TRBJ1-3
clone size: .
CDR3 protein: CASSPTGGPSSGNTIYF
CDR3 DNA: TGTGCCAGCAGCCCGACGGGAGGGCCGAGCTCTGGAAACACCATATATTTT

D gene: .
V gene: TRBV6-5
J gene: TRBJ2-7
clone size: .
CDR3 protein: CASTKANSGEQYF
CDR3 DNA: TGTGCCAGCACAAAGGCTAATTCGGGGGAGCAGTACTTC

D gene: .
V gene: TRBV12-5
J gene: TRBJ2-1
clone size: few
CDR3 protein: CASGTRNYNEQFF
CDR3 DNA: TGTGCTAGTGGCACACGAAATTACAATGAGCAGTTCTTC

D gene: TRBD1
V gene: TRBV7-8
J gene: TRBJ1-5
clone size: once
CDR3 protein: CASSLAIEGQTRNQPQHF
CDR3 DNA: TGTGCCAGCAGCTTAGCGATAGAGGGACAGACTAGGAATCAGCCCCAGCATTTT

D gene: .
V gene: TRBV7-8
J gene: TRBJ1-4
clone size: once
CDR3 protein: CASMQGGEKLFF
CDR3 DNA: TGTGCCTCAATGCAGGGTGGTGAAAAACTGTTTTTT

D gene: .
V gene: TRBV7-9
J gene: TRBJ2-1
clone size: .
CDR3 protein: CASSLVLAPSSYNEQFF
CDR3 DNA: TGTGCCAGCAGCTTAGTGCTAGCCCCTAGCTCCTACAATGAGCAGTTCTTC

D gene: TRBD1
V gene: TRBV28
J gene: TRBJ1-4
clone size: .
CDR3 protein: CASSQGQGREKLFF
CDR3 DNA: TGTGCCAGCAGTCAGGGACAGGGACGGGAAAAACTGTTTTTT

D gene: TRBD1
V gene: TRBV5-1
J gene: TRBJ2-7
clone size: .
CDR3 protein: CASTKSGTDYEQYF
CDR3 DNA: TGCGCCAGCACAAAATCCGGGACAGATTACGAGCAGTACTTC

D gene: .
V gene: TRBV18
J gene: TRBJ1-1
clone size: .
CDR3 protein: CASSSGEHTEAFF
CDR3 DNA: TGTGCCAGCTCCTCCGGGGAACACACTGAAGCTTTCTTT

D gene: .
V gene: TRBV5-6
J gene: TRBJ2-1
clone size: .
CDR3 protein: CASSLGLGEEFF
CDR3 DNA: TGTGCCAGCAGCCTGGGGTTAGGGGAAGAGTTCTTC

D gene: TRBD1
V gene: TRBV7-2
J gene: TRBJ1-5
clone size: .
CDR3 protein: CASSPGQGSNQPQHF
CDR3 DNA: TGTGCCAGCAGCCCAGGACAGGGCAGCAATCAGCCCCAGCATTTT

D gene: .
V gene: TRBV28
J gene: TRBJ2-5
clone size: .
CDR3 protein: CASRPAGLEQYF
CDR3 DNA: TGTGCCAGCAGACCAGCAGGTCTAGAGCAGTACTTC

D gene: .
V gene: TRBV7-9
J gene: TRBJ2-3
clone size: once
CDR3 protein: CASSVTSSADTQYF
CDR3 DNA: TGTGCCAGCAGCGTCACTAGCTCAGCAGATACGCAGTATTTT

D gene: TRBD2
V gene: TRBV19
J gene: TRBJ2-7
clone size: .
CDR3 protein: CASSIRKGSGTRPASYEQYF
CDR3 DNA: TGTGCCAGTAGTATCCGGAAGGGGAGCGGGACTCGTCCCGCGTCCTACGAGCAGTACTTC

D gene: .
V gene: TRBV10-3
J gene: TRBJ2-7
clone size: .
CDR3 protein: CAISRANYEQYF
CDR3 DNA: TGTGCCATCAGTCGAGCTAACTACGAGCAGTACTTC

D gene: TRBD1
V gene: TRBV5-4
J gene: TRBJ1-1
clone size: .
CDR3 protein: CASSPGQGQVNTEAFF
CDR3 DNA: TGTGCCAGCAGCCCCGGACAGGGGCAAGTGAACACTGAAGCTTTCTTT

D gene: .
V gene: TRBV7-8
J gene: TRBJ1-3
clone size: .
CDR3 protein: CASSFVEAYSGNTIYF
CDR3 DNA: TGTGCCAGCAGCTTTGTGGAGGCTTACTCTGGAAACACCATATATTTT

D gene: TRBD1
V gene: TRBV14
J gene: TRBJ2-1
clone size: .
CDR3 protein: CASSHDWDRGRREQFF
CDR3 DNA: TGTGCCAGCAGTCACGATTGGGACAGGGGGAGGCGTGAGCAGTTCTTC

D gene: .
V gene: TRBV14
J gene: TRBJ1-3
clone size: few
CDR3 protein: CASSQVLGSPRSGNTIYF
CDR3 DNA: TGTGCCAGCAGCCAAGTTCTCGGCAGTCCCCGCTCTGGAAACACCATATATTTT

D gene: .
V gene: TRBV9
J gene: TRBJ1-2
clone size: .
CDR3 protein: CASSVEAGLLYGYTF
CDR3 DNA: TGTGCCAGCAGCGTAGAGGCAGGGCTACTCTATGGCTACACCTTC